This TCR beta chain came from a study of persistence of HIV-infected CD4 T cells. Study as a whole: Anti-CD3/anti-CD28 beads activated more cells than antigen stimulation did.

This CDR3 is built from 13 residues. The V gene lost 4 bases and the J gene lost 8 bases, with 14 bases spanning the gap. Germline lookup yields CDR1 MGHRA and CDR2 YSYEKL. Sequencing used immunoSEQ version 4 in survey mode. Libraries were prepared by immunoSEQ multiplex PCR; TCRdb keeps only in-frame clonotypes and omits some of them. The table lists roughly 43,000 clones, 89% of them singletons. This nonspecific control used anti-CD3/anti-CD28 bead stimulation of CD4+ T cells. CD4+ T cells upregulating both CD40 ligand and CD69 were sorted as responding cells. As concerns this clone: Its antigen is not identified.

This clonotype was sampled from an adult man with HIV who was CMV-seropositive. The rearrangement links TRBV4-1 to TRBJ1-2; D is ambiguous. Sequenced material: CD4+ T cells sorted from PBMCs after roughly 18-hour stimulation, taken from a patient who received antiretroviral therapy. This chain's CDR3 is CASSLATQQGYTF. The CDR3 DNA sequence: TGCGCCAGCAGCCTTGCAACCCAACAAGGCTACACCTTC.